The clone carrying this T cell receptor (beta chain) was observed once. Antigen: not known. Germline assignment: CDR1 MNHEY and CDR2 SVGAGI. Deletions cut 0 bases from V and 6 bases from J, with 15 bases between. There are 16 residues in the CDR3. This record belongs to a study of long-term antiretroviral therapy in people with HIV. Overall study findings and caveats: At every time point, clones expanded before ART dominated the repertoire. There were no data on ART adherence, viral resistance or therapy changes, a gap that limits inferences about post-ART repertoire changes. Post-ART samples showed increased diversity that remained below transplant donor control levels.

Samples were assayed with immunoSEQ v3.0 at survey level. Sequencing used immunoSEQ multiplex PCR; TCRdb keeps in-frame clones, though not all of them. The sample includes roughly 17,000 clones, around 96% of them seen just once. This specimen consisted of unsorted PBMCs, obtained 10 to 13 years after starting antiretroviral therapy. This TCR derives from a man in his thirties or forties with HIV. The rearrangement links TRBV6-5 to TRBJ2-1, with D unclear. CDR3 coding DNA: TGTGCCAGCAGTTACTCGATATTGGGGTCGATCAATGAGCAGTTCTTC. Translated: CASSYSILGSINEQFF.